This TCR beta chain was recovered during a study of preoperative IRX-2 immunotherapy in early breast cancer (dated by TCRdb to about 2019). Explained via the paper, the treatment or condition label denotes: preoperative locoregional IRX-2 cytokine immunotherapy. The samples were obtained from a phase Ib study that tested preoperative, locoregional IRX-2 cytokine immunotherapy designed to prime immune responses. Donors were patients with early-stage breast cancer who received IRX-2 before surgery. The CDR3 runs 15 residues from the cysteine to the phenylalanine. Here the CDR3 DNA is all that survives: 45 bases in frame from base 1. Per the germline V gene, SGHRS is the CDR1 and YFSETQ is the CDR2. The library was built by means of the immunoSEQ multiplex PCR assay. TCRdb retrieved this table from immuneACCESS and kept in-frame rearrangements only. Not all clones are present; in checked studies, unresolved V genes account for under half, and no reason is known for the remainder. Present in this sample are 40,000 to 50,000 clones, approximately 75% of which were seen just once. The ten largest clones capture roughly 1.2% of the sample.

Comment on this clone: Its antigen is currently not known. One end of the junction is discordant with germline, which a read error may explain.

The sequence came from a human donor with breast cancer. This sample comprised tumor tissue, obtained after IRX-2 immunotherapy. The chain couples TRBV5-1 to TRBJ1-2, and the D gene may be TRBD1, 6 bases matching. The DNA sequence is TGCGTCAGCAGCTGGGGGCCCCAGGGAGGTAATGGCTACACCTTC. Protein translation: CVSSWGPQGGNGYTF.